This TCR beta chain was obtained from a study of blood T cells in healthy people across ages. The individuals who served as donors were healthy Caucasians living in Russia, aged about 6 to 95. For the second PCR, which ran for about 6 to 11 cycles, a sample-barcoded 5' primer and a J-beta primer mix were used. TCRdb independently ran MiXCR on the 5' RACE reads; one entry per CDR3 protein. The table has 1.4 million to 1.5 million distinct CDR3 sequences, roughly 40% seen once; the top ten hold 7.9%. This CDR3 is built from 18 residues. With 1 base clipped from V and 7 bases from J, the junction kept 14 bases outside the gene matches. Per germline, CDR1 SGHTA and CDR2 FQGNSA. Study findings and constraints: Strong correlation was found linking TCR beta diversity to naive T cell percentage. From one million sequenced T cells, diversity estimates were lower bounds.

To note about this clonotype: Its antigen is not known.

Source material: blood. The source is a woman between 18 and 30 years old in good health. The J gene is TRBJ2-7, the V gene TRBV7-2; 12 bases match TRBD2. CDR3 in amino acids: CASSLDRLAGENLNEQYF. In DNA form, the CDR3 reads TGTGCCAGCAGCTTAGACCGACTAGCGGGAGAGAACTTAAATGAGCAGTACTTC.